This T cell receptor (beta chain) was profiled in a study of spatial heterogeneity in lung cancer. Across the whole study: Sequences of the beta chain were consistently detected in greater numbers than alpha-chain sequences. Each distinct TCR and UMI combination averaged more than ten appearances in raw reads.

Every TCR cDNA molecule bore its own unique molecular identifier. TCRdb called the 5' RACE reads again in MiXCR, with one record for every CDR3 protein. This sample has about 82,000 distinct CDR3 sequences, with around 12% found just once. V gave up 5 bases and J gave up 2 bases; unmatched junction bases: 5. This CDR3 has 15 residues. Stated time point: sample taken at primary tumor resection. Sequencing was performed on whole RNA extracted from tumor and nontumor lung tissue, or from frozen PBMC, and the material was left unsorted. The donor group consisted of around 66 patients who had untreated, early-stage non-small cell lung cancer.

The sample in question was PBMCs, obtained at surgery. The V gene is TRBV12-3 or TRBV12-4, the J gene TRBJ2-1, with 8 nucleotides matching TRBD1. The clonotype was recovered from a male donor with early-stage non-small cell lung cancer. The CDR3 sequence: CASSPGQGAYNEQFF. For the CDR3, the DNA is TGTGCCAGCAGTCCCGGACAGGGCGCCTACAATGAGCAGTTCTTC.